The entry below gives a single T cell receptor beta chain sequence along with its context. The antigen remains undetermined. These data originate in a study of cytomegalovirus exposure and HLA in healthy donors. Study results and caveats: HLA allele associations emerged for roughly 17,000 TCR beta sequences in a later analysis, at 0.05 false discovery rate. An assumption of roughly uniform sequencing depth across donors underlay the presence/absence analyses.

13 Jbeta primers and 60 Vbeta primers were used for the PCR. Data came from immunoSEQ multiplex PCR; TCRdb stores just in-frame clones and leaves some out. The sample contains about 190,000 clones, about 90% of which appear only once. The CDR3 is 15 residues long. Germline V gives CDR1 SGHVS, CDR2 FNYEAQ. The trim removed 3 bases at V and 8 bases at J, leaving 4 bases unmatched. The sequence derives from a man aged 30 to 45 in good health and CMV-seronegative. The sequenced sample consisted of PBMCs. This rearrangement joins TRBV7-6 to TRBJ2-1, with 13 bases identical to TRBD2. This chain's CDR3 is CASSLTSGRIDEQFF. The CDR3 DNA reads TGTGCCAGCAGCTTGACTAGCGGGAGGATCGATGAGCAGTTCTTC.